Listed here is a single T cell receptor beta chain. Its specificity is unknown. There are 15 residues in the CDR3. Germline loops: CDR1 MNHEY, CDR2 SVGAGI. The J segment lost 2 bases and the V segment lost 5 bases, leaving 5 bases of the junction unmatched. These data are taken from a study of cytomegalovirus exposure and HLA in healthy donors. General observations from the study: The classifier was said to identify cytomegalovirus status with high specificity and sensitivity. A prior analysis recorded that most TCR beta V segments were productive about 87% or about 30% of the time.

The PCR made use of 60 Vbeta and 13 Jbeta primers. Generated by immunoSEQ multiplex PCR, the TCRdb table keeps only in-frame clones and is missing some. The sample carries about 110,000 clones, 65% to 75% recorded once. The chain combines TRBV6-5 with TRBJ2-1; 8 bases agree with TRBD1. This clonotype was sampled from a man aged 25 to 40 in good health and CMV-seropositive. Sequencing used PBMCs. This CDR3 reads CASSLDRAPYNEQFF. CDR3 sequence (DNA): TGTGCCAGCAGTCTGGACAGGGCTCCCTACAATGAGCAGTTCTTC.